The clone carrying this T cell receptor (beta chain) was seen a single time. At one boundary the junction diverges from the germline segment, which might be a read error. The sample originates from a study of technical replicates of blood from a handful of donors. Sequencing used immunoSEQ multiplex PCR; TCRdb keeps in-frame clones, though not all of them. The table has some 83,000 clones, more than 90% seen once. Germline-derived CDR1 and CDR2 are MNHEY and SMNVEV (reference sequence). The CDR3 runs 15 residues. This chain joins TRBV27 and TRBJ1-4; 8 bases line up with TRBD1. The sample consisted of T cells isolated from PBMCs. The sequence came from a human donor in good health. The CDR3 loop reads CASSFVQGANEKLFF. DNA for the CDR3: TGTGCCAGCAGTTTTGTTCAGGGGGCTAACGAAAAACTGTTTTTT.